Listed below are T cell receptor beta chains from one sample, sequenced in a study of OX40 agonist ivuxolimab in advanced cancers. Sequenced by immunoSEQ multiplex PCR; TCRdb stores in-frame clones only, minus some. The repertoire consists of 70,000 to 80,000 clones, with 85% to 95% occurring once and the leading ten covering 5.5% to 6%. The specimen comprised CD4+ or CD8+ T cells sorted from blood, sampled in a trial of the OX40 agonist ivuxolimab. Every receptor here comes from an adult with an advanced solid tumor such as melanoma, head and neck, liver or kidney cancer. Each CDR3 is given with its conserved first and last residue. A D gene is named only where the DNA matches it firmly. Not all rows give a size; the values are once, few, many and, for expanded clones, a class.

v_gene	abundance	j_gene	d_gene	CDR3nt	CDR3aa
TRBV7-9	.	TRBJ1-6	.	TGTGCCAGCAGCTCTCTTGGGGGGAAACTAAGTCCCCTCCACTTT	CASSSLGGKLSPLHF
TRBV11-2	once	TRBJ2-3	.	TGTGCCAGCAGCTTGATGAGAGGGAGACAAGATACGCAGTATTTT	CASSLMRGRQDTQYF
TRBV5-8	once	TRBJ2-7	TRBD1	TGTGCCAGCAGTTGGACAGGGAACGAGCAGTACTTC	CASSWTGNEQYF
TRBV6-5	.	TRBJ2-3	.	TGTGCCAGCAGTTCCCAGGAGGGTACTAGCACAGATACGCAGTATTTT	CASSSQEGTSTDTQYF
TRBV6-5	.	TRBJ2-7	TRBD2	TGTGCCAGCAGTTATAATCGAGCGGGAGAATCCGAGCAGTACTTC	CASSYNRAGESEQYF
TRBV5-4	.	TRBJ1-2	.	TGTGCCAGCAGCTTGGGGGGGAACTATGGCTACACCTTC	CASSLGGNYGYTF
TRBV9	.	TRBJ1-1	TRBD1	TGTGCCAGCAGCGTAGAAGCCGGGACAGGTGCTGAAGCTTTCTTT	CASSVEAGTGAEAFF
TRBV7-9	.	TRBJ2-7	TRBD2	TGTGCCAGCAGCTCCTTAGCGGGGGGGGCCTACGAGCAGTACTTC	CASSSLAGGAYEQYF
TRBV28	.	TRBJ2-3	TRBD1	TGTGCCAGCAGTTTCGCGGACAGGGGCACAGATACGCAGTATTTT	CASSFADRGTDTQYF
TRBV7-9	.	TRBJ2-1	.	TGTGCCAGCAGCTCTGGCGGCCCCTCCTACAATGAGCAGTTCTTC	CASSSGGPSYNEQFF
TRBV7-6	.	TRBJ2-7	TRBD2	TGTGCCAGCAGCCAGGAAAGCGGGAGTGGCGAGCAGTACTTC	CASSQESGSGEQYF
TRBV4-3	.	TRBJ2-7	.	TGCGCCAGCAGCCAAGAAACCGGAGGGAGGTACGAGCAGTACTTC	CASSQETGGRYEQYF
TRBV7-6	.	TRBJ2-7	.	TGTGCCAGCAGCTGGTTAGCGGAAAGCTACGAGCAGTACTTC	CASSWLAESYEQYF
TRBV9	.	TRBJ2-1	.	TGTGCCAGCAGCGTAGAAGGGTCCGGGGCAGTCAATGAGCAGTTCTTC	CASSVEGSGAVNEQFF
TRBV7-9	.	TRBJ1-6	.	TGTGCCAGCAGCTTAGAATTCCGTTCACCCCTCCACTTT	CASSLEFRSPLHF
TRBV7-9	.	TRBJ1-4	.	TGTGCCAGCAGCCCGGGGGGGTCTAATGAAAAACTGTTTTTT	CASSPGGSNEKLFF
TRBV27	.	TRBJ2-5	.	TGTGCCAGCAGTTTCCTCGGGCAAGAGACCCAGTACTTC	CASSFLGQETQYF
TRBV7-8	.	TRBJ1-4	.	TGTGCCAGCAGCTTAGTACAGGACGAAAAACTGTTTTTT	CASSLVQDEKLFF
TRBV6-5	.	TRBJ1-6	.	TGTGCCAGCAGTTACTCGGGGGACATGTCACCCCTCCACTTT	CASSYSGDMSPLHF
TRBV27	.	TRBJ2-1	TRBD2	TGTGCCAGCACTCCCGTAGCGGGGGTTTACAATGAGCAGTTCTTC	CASTPVAGVYNEQFF
TRBV4-2	.	TRBJ1-2	.	TGTGCCAGCAGCCAAGATCGCGGCTACACCTTC	CASSQDRGYTF
TRBV19	.	TRBJ1-5	TRBD1	TGTGCCAGTAGTGTTAACAGGGGAAATCAGCCCCAGCATTTT	CASSVNRGNQPQHF
TRBV27	.	TRBJ1-1	.	TGTGCCAGCAGTTACGGATCGGGAGGCACTGAAGCTTTCTTT	CASSYGSGGTEAFF
TRBV5-6	.	TRBJ1-2	.	TGTGCCAGCAGCTTGGGTGGCAGGCCCCCATTTAACTATGGCTACACCTTC	CASSLGGRPPFNYGYTF
TRBV2	.	TRBJ2-1	TRBD2	TGTGCCAGCACCCCGCCCGGGGGGGTCAATGAGCAGTTCTTC	CASTPPGGVNEQFF
TRBV19	few	TRBJ1-6	TRBD1	TGTGCCAGTAGTACTGGACAGGGATATTCACCCCTCCACTTT	CASSTGQGYSPLHF
TRBV4-3	.	TRBJ1-1	TRBD1	TGCGCCAGCAGGTCCGGGACAGGGGGCACTGAAGCTTTCTTT	CASRSGTGGTEAFF
TRBV19	.	TRBJ2-1	TRBD2	TGTGCCAGTAGTTTTCTAGCGGGAGGGACCAATGAGCAGTTCTTC	CASSFLAGGTNEQFF
TRBV13	once	TRBJ2-2	TRBD2	TGTGCCAGCAGCTCCCGACTAGCGGGAGGTAACACCGGGGAGCTGTTTTTT	CASSSRLAGGNTGELFF
TRBV11-2	.	TRBJ2-7	.	TGTGCCAGCAGCGGAGGGGGGTACTTACCTCGGTACGAGCAGTACTTC	CASSGGGYLPRYEQYF
TRBV19	.	TRBJ2-1	.	TGTGCCAGTCTTACCTCAGCGGGTTCCTACAATGAGCAGTTCTTC	CASLTSAGSYNEQFF
TRBV2	.	TRBJ2-7	TRBD2	TGTGCCAGCAGTGAAGGGACTAGCGCTTCCTACGAGCAGTACTTC	CASSEGTSASYEQYF
TRBV4-3	.	TRBJ2-7	.	TGCGCCAGCAGCCAAGATCGGGGGACTTACTACGAGCAGTACTTC	CASSQDRGTYYEQYF
TRBV15	few	TRBJ1-1	TRBD1	TGTGCCACCAGCGGAGTAAGGACAGGGAACACTGAAGCTTTCTTT	CATSGVRTGNTEAFF
TRBV27	.	TRBJ2-7	.	TGTGCCAGCAGTTTTAAGGGGGCGGGATACGAGCAGTACTTC	CASSFKGAGYEQYF
TRBV4-3	.	TRBJ1-3	.	TGCGCCAGCAGCCAAGATAGGTCGAGCTCTGGAAACACCATATATTTT	CASSQDRSSSGNTIYF